This TCR beta chain was sequenced during a study of CD8+CD57+ T cells in acquired aplastic anemia. For CDR3 and TCR beta VDJ profiling, genomic DNA was the template used. MiXCR was run by TCRdb on the reads, yielding one entry per CDR3 protein. The sample contains approximately 260,000 distinct CDR3 sequences, approximately 82% of which appear only once. Patients chosen for sequencing had CD8+CD57+ cells that had expanded, as shown by flow cytometry. This clonotype appeared a single time. The junction departs from the called germline gene at one end, perhaps through a read error. Sequenced input: sorted CD4+, CD8+, or CD8+CD57+ T cells (not recorded which) from PBMCs. This clonotype originated in a human donor with aplastic anemia.

DNA of the CDR3: TGTGCCAGCAGCTTAGCGGGAGTCCCCGAGACGCAGTTC. Its translation: CASSLAGVPETQF. The V and J genes are TRBV7-9 and TRBJ2-1; D might be TRBD2 (5 bases). Germline V gives CDR1 SEHNR, CDR2 FQNEAQ (reference sequence). This CDR3 contains 13 residues.